This T cell receptor (beta chain) was recovered during a study of blood T cell repertoires in COVID-19. About the study: Donors in the United States, Italy and Spain gave samples during acute or convalescent COVID-19.

The participants were between roughly 18 and 89 years old and came from about two dozen US areas. Recovery meant two consecutive negative NP/OP PCR tests, professional clearance, or resolved symptoms. On this clone: The sample holds other DNA sequences that translate to the same CDR3.

Germline V gives CDR1 MDHEN, CDR2 SYDVKM. The germline V and J ends were trimmed by 6 bases and 3 bases, with 11 bases remaining between them. The CDR3 runs to 14 residues. Sequencing used immunoSEQ multiplex PCR; TCRdb keeps in-frame clones, though not all of them. The data show a few hundred thousand clones, just under 90% seen once. The source material was PBMCs or T cells enriched from blood (not recorded which). The receptor was derived from a woman in her 50s who had recovered from COVID-19. V is TRBV28 and J is TRBJ1-4; D perhaps matches TRBD1 (6 bases). DNA for the CDR3: TGTGCCAGCAGCCTTACAGGGTCTAATGAAAAACTGTTTTTT. This sequence encodes CASSLTGSNEKLFF.